Following are 9 T cell receptor beta chains from one sample sequenced in a study of blood T cell repertoires in COVID-19. This table comes from immunoSEQ multiplex PCR, and its TCRdb copy is limited to in-frame clones, with some not included. This table holds about 280,000 clones, approximately 85% found once. Material: peripheral blood. These receptors came from a man aged 50-60 years with active or convalescent COVID-19.

The genes are TRBV5-1 and TRBJ1-4; D is unresolved. The V gene's germline CDR1 is SGHRS and CDR2 YFSETQ. This CDR3 region has 13 residues. V was trimmed by 0 bases and J by 8 bases, leaving 8 bases between them. CDR3 sequence (DNA): TGCGCCAGCAGCTTGGCTCCGGGGGAAAAACTGTTTTTT. It encodes CASSLAPGEKLFF.

The rearrangement joins TRBV6-2 or TRBV6-3 to TRBJ2-2; tentatively, D is TRBD1 (6 bases). This CDR3 region has 15 residues. Germline V CDR1 and CDR2: MNHEY, SVGEGT. V was clipped by 5 bases and J by 1 base, with 11 bases between them. The CDR3 region has the DNA TGTGCCAGCAGTACCGGACAGCTGAACACCGGGGAGCTGTTTTTT. This encodes CASSTGQLNTGELFF.

The rearrangement uses TRBV5-1 and TRBJ2-1; D unclear. This CDR3 comprises 12 residues. V shed 1 base and J shed 8 bases, with 7 bases lying between them. CDR1 is SGHRS, CDR2 YFSETQ, per germline. The CDR3 nucleotides read TGCGCCAGCAGCTTGTATTCTTATGAGCAGTTCTTC. It yields the protein CASSLYSYEQFF.

The J gene is TRBJ1-1, the V gene TRBV27, with D maybe TRBD1 (5 bases). Germline lookup yields CDR1 MNHEY and CDR2 SMNVEV (reference sequence). This CDR3 contains 13 residues. V was pared by 0 bases and J by 9 bases, with 11 bases between. In DNA form, the CDR3 reads TGTGCCAGCAGTTTATCCGACAGATCCAAAGCTTTCTTT. It translates to CASSLSDRSKAFF.

The chain combines TRBV6-2 or TRBV6-3 with TRBJ1-1; TRBD1 might be the D (6 bases). V lost 3 bases and J lost 0, with 8 bases in between. This CDR3 contains 14 residues. Germline V gives CDR1 MNHEY, CDR2 SVGEGT. CDR3 nucleotides: TGTGCCAGCAGTTATGGACAGCTGAACACTGAAGCTTTCTTT. The encoded protein is CASSYGQLNTEAFF.

The rearrangement joins TRBV30 to TRBJ1-6, with TRBD1 matching over 9 bases. The trim removed 2 bases at V and 7 bases at J, leaving 6 bases unmatched. The length of the CDR3 is 15 residues. Germline V CDR1 and CDR2: GTSNPN, SVGIG (reference sequence). CDR3 in amino acids: CAWSFGTGYNSPLHF. The CDR3 DNA follows: TGTGCCTGGAGTTTTGGGACAGGGTACAATTCACCCCTCCACTTT.

The chain joins TRBV11-2 to TRBJ1-4; D is ambiguous. Germline V CDR1 and CDR2: SGHAT, FQNNGV. The V and J ends lost 6 bases and 2 bases respectively, with 10 bases between them. The CDR3 sequence is 14 residues long. The CDR3 sequence is CASSRGWTNEKLFF. Written as DNA, the CDR3 is TGTGCCAGCAGTCGCGGCTGGACTAATGAAAAACTGTTTTTT.

The genes are TRBV7-9 and TRBJ2-1, with TRBD2 matching over 8 bases. Germline CDR1 reads SEHNR; CDR2 reads FQNEAQ (reference sequence). This CDR3 region has 19 residues. V gave up 5 bases and J gave up 3 bases; unmatched junction bases: 18. CDR3 sequence reads: CASSRRGLASDPHYNEQFF. For the CDR3, the DNA is TGTGCCAGCAGCCGACGAGGACTAGCAAGTGATCCACACTACAATGAGCAGTTCTTC. The whole variable domain, filled in from reference TRBV7-9 and TRBJ2-1, reads DTGVSQNPRHKITKRGQNVTFRCDPISEHNRLYWYRQTLGQGPEFLTYFQNEAQLEKSRLLSDRFSAERPKGSFSTLEIQRTEQGDSAMYLCASSRRGLASDPHYNEQFFGPGTRLTVL.

This clone came up a few times. V is TRBV4-3 and J is TRBJ2-7; 7 bases are a match to TRBD2. Germline CDR1 reads LGHNA; CDR2 reads YSLEER. Germline trimming cut 2 bases from V and 4 bases from J; bases unmatched to any gene: 8. This CDR3 is built from 15 residues. The CDR3 sequence: CASSQREGLGYEQYF. The DNA for the CDR3 is TGCGCCAGCAGCCAAAGGGAGGGGCTAGGGTACGAGCAGTACTTC.